The rows below give T cell receptor beta chains drawn from one sample of a study of response to subunit inactivated influenza vaccine. TCRdb used MiXCR to reprocess the RT-PCR reads, holding one entry per CDR3 protein. Here the sample spans under 200,000 distinct CDR3 sequences, about 10% being singletons. The input for sequencing was CD8+ T cells sorted from PBMCs, taken less than 25 months after vaccination. The receptors derive from a man in his fifties or sixties who received an inactivated influenza vaccine. Both conserved end residues are part of each CDR3. Fields, in order: J gene, D gene, clone size, CDR3 length, V gene, CDR3 DNA, CDR3 protein. D genes are given only for firm matches. Size values are once, few and many counts, or a class for expanded clones, and some rows have none.

TRBJ1-6 | NA | NA | 16 | TRBV10-3 | TGTGCCATCAGCCCCGGCGTTGTAGGGGATAATTCACCCCTCCACTTT | CAISPGVVGDNSPLHF
TRBJ2-3 | TRBD2 | many | 15 | TRBV7-3 | TGTGCCAGCAGCCCCTTAGCGGGACCGGCAGATACGCAGTATTTT | CASSPLAGPADTQYF
TRBJ2-5 | NA | few | 15 | TRBV6-2/TRBV6-3 | TGTGCCAGCAGTTACTTCGACAGGCTACAAGAGACCCAGTACTTC | CASSYFDRLQETQYF
TRBJ1-1 | NA | NA | 13 | TRBV4-3 | TGCGCCAGCAGCTCACAGGGAGGGACTGAAGCTTTCTTT | CASSSQGGTEAFF
TRBJ1-5 | NA | few | 14 | TRBV28 | TGTGCCAGCAGTTTATGGAGGGGCGGTCAGCCCCAGCATTTT | CASSLWRGGQPQHF
TRBJ1-1 | NA | few | 12 | TRBV13 | TGTGCTACCTCGGTGGGGTTCACTGAAGCTTTCTTT | CATSVGFTEAFF
TRBJ1-2 | NA | NA | 16 | TRBV27 | TGTGCCAGCAGTTTAGTATGGTCAGGGGAGAACTATGGCTACACCTTC | CASSLVWSGENYGYTF
TRBJ2-1 | NA | NA | 13 | TRBV5-1 | TGCGCCAGCAGCTTTCGATCCTCCAATGAGCAGTTCTTC | CASSFRSSNEQFF
TRBJ2-7 | NA | few | 13 | TRBV13 | TGTGCCAGCGGGCCCTACGGACGGAACGAGCAGTACTTC | CASGPYGRNEQYF
TRBJ2-1 | NA | NA | 18 | TRBV2 | TGTGCCAGCAGTGAAGCTGGGTTAAGAAGGGGCGCCCACAATGAGCAGTTCTTC | CASSEAGLRRGAHNEQFF
TRBJ1-4 | NA | many | 15 | TRBV6-1 | TGTGCCAGCAGTGAAGAGTTGTCCCCCTATGAAAAACTGTTTTTT | CASSEELSPYEKLFF